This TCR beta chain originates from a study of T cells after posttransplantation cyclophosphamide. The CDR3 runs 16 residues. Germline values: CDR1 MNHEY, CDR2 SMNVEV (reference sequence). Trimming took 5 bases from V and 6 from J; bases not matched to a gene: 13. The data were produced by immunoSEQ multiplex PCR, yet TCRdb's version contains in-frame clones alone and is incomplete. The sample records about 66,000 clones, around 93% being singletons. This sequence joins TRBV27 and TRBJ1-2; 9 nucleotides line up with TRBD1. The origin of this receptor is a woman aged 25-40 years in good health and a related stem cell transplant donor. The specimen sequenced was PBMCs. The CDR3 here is CASSPASLQGAHGYTF. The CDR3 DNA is TGTGCCAGCAGTCCCGCCTCCCTACAGGGGGCGCATGGCTACACCTTC.